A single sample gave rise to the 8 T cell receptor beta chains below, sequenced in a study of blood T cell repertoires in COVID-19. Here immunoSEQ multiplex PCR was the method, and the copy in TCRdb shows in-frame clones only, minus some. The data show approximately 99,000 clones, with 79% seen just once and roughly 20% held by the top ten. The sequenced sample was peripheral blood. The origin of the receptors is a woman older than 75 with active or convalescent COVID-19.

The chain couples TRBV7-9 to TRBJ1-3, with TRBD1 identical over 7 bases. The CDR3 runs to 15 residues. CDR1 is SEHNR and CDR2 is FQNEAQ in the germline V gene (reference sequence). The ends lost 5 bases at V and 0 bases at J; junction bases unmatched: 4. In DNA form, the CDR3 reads TGTGCCAGCAGCCCACCAGGGGGCTCTGGAAACACCATATATTTT. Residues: CASSPPGGSGNTIYF.

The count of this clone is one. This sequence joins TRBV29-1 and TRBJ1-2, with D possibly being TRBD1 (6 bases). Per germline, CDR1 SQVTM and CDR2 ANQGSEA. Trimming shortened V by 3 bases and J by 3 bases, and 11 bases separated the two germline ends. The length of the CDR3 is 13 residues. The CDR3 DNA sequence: TGCAGCGTTGACCGGACAGAACACTATGGCTACACCTTC. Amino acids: CSVDRTEHYGYTF. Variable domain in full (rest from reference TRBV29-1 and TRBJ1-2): SAVISQKPSRDICQRGTSLTIQCQVDSQVTMMFWYRQQPGQSLTLIATANQGSEATYESGFVIDKFPISRPNLTFSTLTVSNMSPEDSSIYLCSVDRTEHYGYTFGSGTRLTVV.

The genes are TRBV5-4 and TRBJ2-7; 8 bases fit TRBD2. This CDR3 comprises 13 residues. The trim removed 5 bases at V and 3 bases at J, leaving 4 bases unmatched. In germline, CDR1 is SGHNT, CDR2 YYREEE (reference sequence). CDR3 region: CASRPTSGYEQYF. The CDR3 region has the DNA TGTGCCAGCAGACCTACTAGCGGCTACGAGCAGTACTTC.

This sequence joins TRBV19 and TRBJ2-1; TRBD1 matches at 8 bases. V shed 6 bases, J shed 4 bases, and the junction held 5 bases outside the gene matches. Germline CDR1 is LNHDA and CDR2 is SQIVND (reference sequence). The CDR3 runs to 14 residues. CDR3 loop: CASSPGQVYNEQFF. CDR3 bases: TGTGCCAGTAGCCCGGGACAGGTATACAATGAGCAGTTCTTC.

CDR3: CVTRPGGYGYTF. The CDR3 DNA is TGTGTGACCCGGCCCGGGGGCTATGGCTACACCTTC. J is TRBJ1-2 and V is TRBV28; weak D call: TRBD1 (5 bases). The CDR3 runs 12 residues. Looked up from germline, CDR1 is MDHEN and CDR2 is SYDVKM.

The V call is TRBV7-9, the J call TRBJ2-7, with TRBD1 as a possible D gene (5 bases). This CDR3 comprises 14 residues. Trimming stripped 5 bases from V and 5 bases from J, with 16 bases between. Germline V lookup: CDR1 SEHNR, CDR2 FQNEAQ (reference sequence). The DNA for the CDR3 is TGTGCCAGCAGCCCATCTGTGACAGTAGACGAGCAGTACTTC. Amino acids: CASSPSVTVDEQYF.

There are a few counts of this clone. The DNA for the CDR3 is TGTGCCAGCAGCGCCACTAGCGTGGGGGAGCTGTTTTTT. Its protein is CASSATSVGELFF. This chain uses TRBV6-4 with TRBJ2-2; the match to TRBD2 covers 7 bases. Germline values: CDR1 MRHNA, CDR2 SNTAGT. This CDR3 region has 13 residues. V shed 6 bases and J 8 bases; nucleotides not matched to a gene: 6.

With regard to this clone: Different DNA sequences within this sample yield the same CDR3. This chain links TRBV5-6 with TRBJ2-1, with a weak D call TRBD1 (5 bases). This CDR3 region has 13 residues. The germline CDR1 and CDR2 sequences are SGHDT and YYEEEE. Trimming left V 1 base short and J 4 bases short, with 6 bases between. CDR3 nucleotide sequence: TGTGCCAGCAGCTTGTACAGGTACAATGAGCAGTTCTTC. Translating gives CASSLYRYNEQFF.